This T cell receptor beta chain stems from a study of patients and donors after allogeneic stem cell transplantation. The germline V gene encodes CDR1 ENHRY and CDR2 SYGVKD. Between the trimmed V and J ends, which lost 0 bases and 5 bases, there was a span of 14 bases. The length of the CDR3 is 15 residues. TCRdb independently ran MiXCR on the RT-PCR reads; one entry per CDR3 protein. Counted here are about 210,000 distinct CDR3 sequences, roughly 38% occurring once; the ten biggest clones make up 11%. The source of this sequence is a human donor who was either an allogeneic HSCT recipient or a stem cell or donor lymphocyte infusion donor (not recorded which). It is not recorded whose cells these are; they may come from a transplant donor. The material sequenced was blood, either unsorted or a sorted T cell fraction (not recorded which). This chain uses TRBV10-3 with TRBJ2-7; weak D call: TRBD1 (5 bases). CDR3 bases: TGTGCCATCAGTGAGTCCCCAAGGGGATTGGACGAGCAGTACTTC. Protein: CAISESPRGLDEQYF.